The 14 T cell receptor beta chains reported below all come from one sample, sequenced in a study of blood T cell repertoires in COVID-19. Sequencing used immunoSEQ multiplex PCR; TCRdb keeps in-frame clones, though not all of them. The sample lists about 400,000 clones; around nine tenths were seen once. The material sequenced was peripheral blood. Receptor source: a human donor in a cohort sampled during active COVID-19.

The chain has TRBV29-1 and TRBJ2-5, with D possibly matching TRBD1 (6 bases). V lost 4 bases to trimming and J lost 5 bases, with 14 bases between them. The germline V gene encodes CDR1 SQVTM and CDR2 ANQGSEA. CDR3 length: 13 residues. CDR3 sequence (DNA): TGCAGCGTTGTAGCAGGGGCCGGTGAGACCCAGTACTTC. Its translation is CSVVAGAGETQYF.

This chain uses TRBV5-4 with TRBJ2-1; 10 positions match TRBD2. Germline V lookup: CDR1 SGHNT, CDR2 YYREEE (reference sequence). J gave up 3 bases and V 4 bases, and 10 bases lay outside the gene matches. The CDR3 loop spans 17 amino acids. The CDR3 loop reads CASSIGPLAGVYNEQFF. The CDR3 DNA reads TGTGCCAGCAGCATAGGCCCTCTAGCGGGAGTCTACAATGAGCAGTTCTTC.

The rearrangement joins TRBV30 to TRBJ1-4; 9 bases map to TRBD1. V was pared by 2 bases and J by 7 bases, with 5 bases of the junction left unmatched. This CDR3 contains 14 residues. Germline V gene data show CDR1 as GTSNPN and CDR2 as SVGIG (reference sequence). CDR3 residues: CAWSRGQGSEKLFF. CDR3 bases: TGTGCCTGGAGTAGGGGACAGGGCAGTGAAAAACTGTTTTTT.

The V gene is TRBV7-6, the J gene TRBJ2-1, with 10 bases aligning to TRBD2. The CDR3 extends over 14 amino acids. In germline, CDR1 is SGHVS, CDR2 FNYEAQ. J lost 8 bases, V lost 0 bases, and 1 base had no gene match. The CDR3 sequence is CASSLAGTSDEQFF. For the CDR3, the DNA is TGTGCCAGCAGCTTAGCTGGGACTAGCGATGAGCAGTTCTTC.

This clone was observed a single time. This sequence joins TRBV27 and TRBJ2-2; possibly TRBD1 for D (6 bases). The V and J ends lost 1 base and 4 bases respectively, with 13 bases between them. The germline V gene has CDR1 MNHEY and CDR2 SMNVEV (reference sequence). CDR3 size: 16 residues. The CDR3 DNA reads as TGTGCCAGCAGTTTATGGGGGACAAGTGGCACCGGGGAGCTGTTTTTT. Translation: CASSLWGTSGTGELFF.

The genes are TRBV10-3 and TRBJ2-7; 7 bases match TRBD1. Germline V lookup: CDR1 ENHRY, CDR2 SYGVKD. Trimming took 2 bases from V and 3 from J; bases not matched to a gene: 7. The CDR3 contains 15 residues. CDR3 in DNA: TGTGCCATCAGTGAGCCCCAGGGGGAGAACTACGAGCAGTACTTC. It yields the protein CAISEPQGENYEQYF.

This clone was picked up one time. The chain is built from TRBV6-5 and TRBJ1-6; no definite D call. CDR1 is MNHEY, CDR2 SVGAGI, per germline. The CDR3 loop spans 12 amino acids. The V and J ends lost 6 bases and 7 bases respectively, with 7 bases between them. Here the CDR3 DNA reads TGTGCCAGCAGGGCCGTCAATTCACCCCTCCACTTT. Encoded protein: CASRAVNSPLHF.

J is TRBJ1-1 and V is TRBV6-5, with 7 bases identical to TRBD1. This CDR3 has 14 residues. Germline-derived CDR1 and CDR2 are MNHEY and SVGAGI. With V trimmed by 6 bases and J by 1 base, 5 bases remained unmatched. The CDR3 nucleotides read TGTGCCAGCAGATCCGGGACAGCGAACACTGAAGCTTTCTTT. Protein product: CASRSGTANTEAFF.

The chain links TRBV7-6 to TRBJ2-2; 14 bases map to TRBD2. This CDR3 has 18 residues. Germline V gives CDR1 SGHVS, CDR2 FNYEAQ. Trimming took 5 bases from V and 1 from J; bases not matched to a gene: 6. The DNA of the CDR3 is TGTGCCAGCAGCCGGACTAGCGGGGGGACCCTGAACACCGGGGAGCTGTTTTTT. Translating it yields CASSRTSGGTLNTGELFF.

V gene TRBV9 combines with J gene TRBJ2-5; 7 nucleotides match TRBD1. The ends lost 4 bases at V and 2 bases at J; junction bases unmatched: 5. Per germline, CDR1 SGDLS and CDR2 YYNGEE. The CDR3 runs to 14 residues. The DNA for the CDR3 is TGTGCCAGCAGCCCCTCAGGGGGTCAAGAGACCCAGTACTTC. It is translated as CASSPSGGQETQYF.

The chain joins TRBV19 to TRBJ1-1, with 7 bases identical to TRBD1. The ends lost 5 bases at V and 1 base at J; junction bases unmatched: 4. Per germline, CDR1 LNHDA and CDR2 SQIVND (reference sequence). The CDR3 loop spans 14 amino acids. The CDR3 region is CASSRDRANTEAFF. Here the CDR3 DNA reads TGTGCCAGTAGTCGCGACAGGGCGAACACTGAAGCTTTCTTT.

The rearrangement joins TRBV27 to TRBJ2-1; 10 bases are a match to TRBD1. CDR1 is MNHEY and CDR2 is SMNVEV in the germline V gene (reference sequence). V shed 4 bases, J shed 5 bases, and the junction held 2 bases outside the gene matches. The CDR3 is made up of 14 amino acids. CDR3 nucleotide sequence: TGTGCCAGCAGTTCGGACAGGGGGGACAATGAGCAGTTCTTC. Protein: CASSSDRGDNEQFF.

The rearrangement links TRBV5-1 to TRBJ2-3; D is perhaps TRBD2 (5 bases). With 2 bases removed from V and 0 bases from J, the gap between germline ends came to 10 bases. CDR1 is SGHRS, CDR2 YFSETQ, per germline. There are 15 residues in the CDR3. The CDR3 loop is CASSFAGPSTDTQYF. The CDR3 DNA is TGCGCCAGCAGCTTCGCGGGCCCAAGCACAGATACGCAGTATTTT.

This clone was seen only a few times. The rearrangement links TRBV2 to TRBJ2-7; D might be TRBD1 (5 bases). Germline assignment: CDR1 SNHLY and CDR2 FYNNEI. The germline V and J ends were trimmed by 0 bases and 3 bases, with 12 bases remaining between them. The CDR3 is 15 residues long. In nucleotides, the CDR3 is TGTGCCAGCAGTGAAGCGCCAGGGCAAGTCTACGAGCAGTACTTC. It codes for CASSEAPGQVYEQYF.